This TCR beta chain was sequenced for a study of cytomegalovirus exposure and HLA in healthy donors (dated by TCRdb to the late 2010s). Concerning the study at large: In an earlier analysis of under 750 of the donors, 276 Gb of sequence data and 95 million to 130 million unique TCR beta sequences from about 179 million T cells were reported. An early release covering 550 to 700 HLA-typed donors comprised around 300 gigabases of sequencing data and some 79 million unique TCR sequences. Of the 300 to 500 genotyped donors, 65% to 90% were placed in the genetic ancestry cluster associated with self-reported Caucasian donors. The aim of the study was to test whether cataloging public T cell receptors could identify signatures of past pathogen exposure. The study used immunosequencing to profile the T cell repertoires of approximately 650 subjects and linked those repertoires to cytomegalovirus serostatus. A separate validation cohort of roughly 120 different subjects was used in addition to the roughly 620-subject first cohort. To predict cytomegalovirus infection status, the study combined high-throughput TCR immunosequencing, statistical association of individual TCRs with disease status, and machine learning. In a later analysis, previously published TCR beta repertoires from several hundred donors were re-analyzed and high-resolution HLA genotyping was added so that TCR occurrence patterns could be studied. Rather than using new phenotypic data, the later analysis identified candidate immune exposures from TCR beta sequences and from how often those sequences occurred across donors. In an earlier analysis of several hundred of the donors, high-throughput TCR beta sequencing was used to judge whether each TCR beta V gene segment behaved as functional or pseudogenic. Donor age, sex, ethnicity and CMV serostatus were compiled alongside the repertoire data. A later genetic analysis took genome-wide SNP genotypes for 398 of the 666 donors and used that subset as a discovery cohort. Every discovery cohort repertoire had been produced on one sequencing platform. HLA typing included class I and class II loci at four-digit resolution. The number of typed donors differed by locus: about 620-640 for A, B, C, DRB1 and DQB1; approximately 540 for DQA1; over 600 for DPA1; and around 490 for DPB1. Five DR-DQ haplotypes were treated as single units for association and clustering because of strong linkage in the cohort. Across 300 to 500 genotyped donors of the cohort, an average of roughly 250,000 unique TCR beta nucleotide sequences per donor were sequenced, and 15% to 20% of those sequences were non-productive.

To prepare the library, the immunoSEQ multiplex PCR assay was applied. For the multiplex PCR, a mixture combining 60 forward primers for TCR Vbeta segments and 13 reverse primers for TCR Jbeta segments was used. The CDR3 region of rearranged TCR beta genes was amplified from genomic DNA by a multiplex PCR assay. The amplified TCR beta libraries were sequenced on the Illumina HiSeq System as 87-base-pair reads. For the original study's pipeline: A later analysis tallied around 82 million unique TCR beta chains across the 600 to 700 repertoires, and around 12 million of those chains were shared by two or more donors. Raw reads were error-corrected and collapsed into unique sequences by a nearest-neighbor algorithm in which closely related sequences were merged to remove PCR and sequencing errors. V, D and J gene segments were assigned by aligning CDR3 sequences to IMGT reference sequences. For a sequence to be retained, at least a six-nucleotide match to both a V gene segment and a J gene segment was required. Rearrangements were classified as productive when the CDR3 lacked stop codons and remained in frame with V and J, and all other rearrangements were classified as non-productive. Following IMGT convention, CDR3 was defined as the stretch from the second conserved V-encoded cysteine up to the conserved J-encoded phenylalanine. The earlier analysis of around 640 of the donors excluded sequences that lacked an unambiguous match to a single V gene segment. An earlier analysis of under 750 of the donors called V segments functional above 56.7% productive rearrangements and segregating when the between-donor standard deviation exceeded 5%. A statistical classification framework was built to diagnose cytomegalovirus status from the catalog of TCR beta chain sequences. In a later analysis, V and J genes were assigned by comparing TCR nucleotide sequences against IMGT/GENE-DB human TR gene sequences. A later analysis assigned CDR3 sequences and most-parsimonious VDJ recombination scenarios with the TCRdist pipeline. In a later analysis, each TCR beta chain was defined by its CDR3 amino acid sequence together with its V-gene family, and reads without a unique V-gene family were excluded. A later analysis removed 500 to 650 highly shared, low-generation-probability nucleotide sequences to deal with suspected cross-contamination and a sequencing artifact. For each public chain, a later analysis derived a clonal expansion index from normalized ranks of inferred template counts within each repertoire. In a later analysis, generation probabilities were computed using a VDJ recombination model fitted to out-of-frame rearrangements, and the results were checked against IGoR. In a later analysis, TCR-TCR, TCR-HLA and TCR-CMV co-occurrence was scored with hypergeometric tests, and a repertoire-size bias correction was applied to TCR pairs. To estimate false discovery rates, a later analysis permuted the HLA or CMV assignments 20 times. In a later analysis, co-occurring TCRs were grouped using DBSCAN, and TCRdist sequence similarity was added for clustering within HLA-allele-positive subsets. Repertoires with fewer than 30,000 or more than 120,000 public chains, plus five repertoires with anomalous nucleotide sharing, were excluded from co-occurrence clustering. The immuneACCESS repertoire file appears here via TCRdb, limited to in-frame rearrangements. These files lack a portion of the clones; in checked studies, under half of the deficit traces to unresolved V genes, and the cause of the others is not known. From that table come the V and J calls and clone size; the DNA was used to work out D and trimming. This sample gives more than 90,000 clones in total; nearly 80% of them show up just once. Jointly, the top ten make up 4.1% of the sample.

What the study reported, not specific to this receptor: At a false discovery rate of 0.05, a later analysis linked 15,000 to 20,000 TCR beta sequences to specific HLA alleles. The sequencing pipeline was judged likely to have produced a cluster of highly shared sequence variants as a technical artifact. According to the authors, the approach could potentially be generalized to other disease states and immunological phenotypes. The earlier analysis of 587 of the donors excluded seventeen rarely observed V segments, including chromosome 9 orphons, because counts were too low. In a later analysis, the rate of TCR association differed among HLA loci, with DRB1 alleles having the most associated TCRs and HLA-C alleles having the fewest. Across donors, most TCR sequences were observed very rarely, whereas some public TCRs were present in many individuals. A further reported finding was that TCR beta sequences accurately predicted the HLA-A and HLA-B alleles for most subjects in the first cohort. Compared with equally common non-associated chains, HLA-associated TCR beta chains in a later analysis were more clonally expanded and had lower generation probabilities. Compared with the approximately 600-donor mean, donors in an Asian-associated ancestry cluster had fewer N-insertions in productive TCRs, according to a later genetic analysis. Three of the identified cytomegalovirus-associated TCR beta chains were confirmed in vitro to be specific for cytomegalovirus antigens. Some IMGT-functional V segments, including TRBV6-2 and TRBV6-3, could not be told apart with the 87-base-pair reads, so those segments were excluded. Linkage disequilibrium might explain the correlated functional status among segregating V segments, but an unknown experimental factor could not be excluded. Only TCR beta chains were sequenced in this cohort, and the absence of alpha or paired-chain data limited detectable features. Broadly in line with IMGT annotations, most TCR beta V segments showed up in productive rearrangements about 87% or about 30% of the time in an earlier analysis of about 500 of the donors. Assigning TCR associations to individual alleles was difficult when HLA alleles, especially DR and DQ, strongly co-occurred. For the cohort, immune exposure information was limited to CMV serostatus. In both the original and validation cohorts, the classifier was reported to diagnose cytomegalovirus status with high specificity and sensitivity. Roughly uniform sequencing depth across donors was assumed in presence/absence analyses, although this assumption may not hold. In the study, about 150 TCR beta chains were listed as associated with cytomegalovirus. An association between a missense DCLRE1C variant and V-gene and J-gene trimming of TCR beta chains was found in a later genetic analysis and replicated in an independent cohort. Because some donors lacked HLA typing at each locus, the association tests relied only on the typed subset. Most CMV-associated TCR beta chains appeared to be HLA-restricted in a later analysis, and the HLA associations seemed to be driven largely by CMV exposure. A later analysis reported that several top co-occurrence clusters appeared linked to parvovirus B19, influenza, CMV and Epstein-Barr virus.

On this clone itself: Its antigen is unknown. Within one base of it there is no much larger clone, and no base qualities were kept.

Germline trimming: 2 bases from V, 5 bases from J; junction bases outside gene matches: 6. For CDR1 and CDR2, the germline V gene lists MDHEN and SYDVKM. From the cysteine through the phenylalanine, the CDR3 covers 15 amino acids. The read is trimmed to its CDR3 DNA, 45 bases read in frame from base 1. The cohort consisted of more than 650 healthy bone marrow donors. Cohort members were all nominally healthy when sampled, although unrecorded immune exposures were likely present. The donor tested CMV seropositive and was one of the 289 seropositive cohort members. A peripheral blood sample was collected from each donor, and TCR beta sequencing was performed on peripheral blood mononuclear cells. The Qiagen DNeasy Blood Extraction Kit was used to extract genomic DNA from the blood cell samples.

The sequencing sample was made of PBMCs. The receptor was isolated from a woman aged 40-49 years in good health and CMV-seropositive. The rearranged chain carries TRBV28 and TRBJ2-5; 9 bases in the junction line up with TRBD2. The CDR3 protein: CASSLGSSGDETQYF. Read as DNA, the sequence is TGTGCCAGCAGTTTAGGGTCTAGCGGGGACGAGACCCAGTACTTC. The reference TRBV28 and TRBJ2-5 proteins fill in what lies around the CDR3, so the full variable domain reads DVKVTQSSRYLVKRTGEKVFLECVQDMDHENMFWYRQDPGLGLRLIYFSYDVKMKEKGDIPEGYSVSREKKERFSLILESASTNQTSMYLCASSLGSSGDETQYFGPGTRLLVL.